The next 24 T cell receptor beta chains were all read from a single sample in a study of blood T cell repertoires in COVID-19. The repertoire was sequenced with immunoSEQ multiplex PCR; TCRdb's copy has only in-frame clones and lacks some. The table shows some 340,000 clones, with 90% occurring only once. The sample taken for sequencing was PBMCs or T cells enriched from blood (not recorded which). These receptors were obtained from a woman aged 25-40 years who had been exposed to COVID-19.

This clone was observed a single time. The chain combines TRBV4-3 with TRBJ1-2, with 10 bases matching TRBD1. This CDR3 contains 14 residues. Per the germline V gene, CDR1 is LGHNA and CDR2 is YSLEER. V lost 3 bases, J lost 5 bases, and 3 bases stayed unmatched. The CDR3 here is CASSHGQGDYGYTF. The CDR3 DNA is TGCGCCAGCAGCCACGGACAGGGGGATTATGGCTACACCTTC.

Only one count was recorded for this clone. DNA for the CDR3: TGTGCCAGCAGCTTAGCGGGTACTCGCGGGGGGACAGATACGCAGTATTTT. This codes for CASSLAGTRGGTDTQYF. J is TRBJ2-3 and V is TRBV7-9, with 8 bases identical to TRBD2. The CDR3 sequence is 17 residues long. J lost 3 bases, V lost 0 bases, and 8 bases had no gene match. Germline values: CDR1 SEHNR, CDR2 FQNEAQ (reference sequence).

V usage is TRBV5-1 and J usage is TRBJ2-1, with 10 bases that match TRBD2. J lost 2 bases, V lost 4 bases, and 3 bases had no gene match. The CDR3 runs 15 residues. Per germline, CDR1 SGHRS and CDR2 YFSETQ. The CDR3 here is CASSSSGGTYNEQFF. CDR3 in DNA: TGCGCCAGCAGCAGTAGCGGGGGGACCTACAATGAGCAGTTCTTC.

V is TRBV18 and J is TRBJ1-5; 9 bases are shared with TRBD1. In germline, CDR1 is KGHSH, CDR2 LQKENI. Trimming cost V 6 bases and J 6 bases; bases outside gene matches: 12. The CDR3 contains 16 residues. CDR3 sequence: CASSDSKGTGTQPQHF. For the CDR3, the DNA is TGTGCCAGCTCCGATAGTAAGGGGACAGGGACTCAGCCCCAGCATTTT.

The V gene is TRBV3-1 (or the pseudogene TRBV3-2), the J gene TRBJ1-4, with TRBD1 matching over 9 bases. V was pared by 1 base and J by 6 bases, with 6 bases of the junction left unmatched. The CDR3 consists of 16 residues. CDR1 LGHDT and CDR2 YNNKEL come from the germline V gene (reference sequence). CDR3 DNA: TGTGCCAGCAGCCAAGTTAGTCGGGACAGGGATGAAAAACTGTTTTTT. Its translation is CASSQVSRDRDEKLFF.

In the case of this clone: Because the CDR3 is missing its conserved closing phenylalanine or tryptophan, this is likely a read error. The DNA is left out, because the CDR3 cannot be placed on it with certainty; the CDR3 is given as TCRdb lists it. This sequence joins TRBV29-1 and TRBJ1-1; the table names TRBD1, a call not compared with the DNA. From germline, CDR1 is SQVTM and CDR2 ANQGSEA. The CDR3 is 8 amino acids in total, end residues counted. The CDR3 spells CSVEGQEL.

The gene calls are TRBV4-2 and TRBJ2-5; 8 nucleotides align to TRBD2. The CDR3 sequence is 16 residues long. V was pared by 0 bases and J by 5 bases, with 8 bases of the junction left unmatched. Germline values: CDR1 LGHNA, CDR2 YNFKEQ. The CDR3: CASSQDYSGDGETQYF. CDR3 in DNA: TGTGCCAGCAGCCAAGATTATAGCGGGGACGGGGAGACCCAGTACTTC.

The rearrangement links TRBV19 to TRBJ1-5; no clear D. V lost 3 bases and J lost 0, with 9 bases in between. Germline CDR1 is LNHDA and CDR2 is SQIVND (reference sequence). This CDR3 contains 15 residues. The DNA of the CDR3 is TGTGCCAGTAGTATGGCCGACTATAGCAATCAGCCCCAGCATTTT. It specifies CASSMADYSNQPQHF.

This CDR3 reads CASSQGRLAGTHTDTQYF. Here the CDR3 DNA reads TGCGCCAGCAGCCAAGGGAGGCTAGCGGGGACTCACACAGATACGCAGTATTTT. The genes are TRBV4-1 and TRBJ2-3; 9 bases align to TRBD2. Germline-derived CDR1 and CDR2 are MGHRA and YSYEKL. The CDR3 runs 18 residues. V trimming: 1 base; J trimming: 2 bases; junction bases outside the gene matches: 10.

The chain employs TRBV19 and TRBJ1-1; no clear D. CDR3 length: 14 residues. Germline V gives CDR1 LNHDA, CDR2 SQIVND (reference sequence). Trimming took off 3 bases at V and 5 bases at J, with 13 bases between the two ends. The CDR3 nucleotides are TGTGCCAGTAGTATGCCCCGGAGTTGGACTGAAGCTTTCTTT. This encodes CASSMPRSWTEAFF.

The chain combines TRBV15 with TRBJ1-2, with TRBD1 matching 7 bases. This CDR3 is built from 16 residues. CDR1 is LNHNV and CDR2 is YYDKDF in the germline V gene (reference sequence). V shed 1 base and J 4 bases; nucleotides not matched to a gene: 9. The CDR3 nucleotides are TGTGCCACCAGCAGAGTGTGGCAGGGGGATTCCTATGGCTACACCTTC. It translates to CATSRVWQGDSYGYTF.

The chain carries TRBV4-3 and TRBJ1-2; no definite D call. Trimming pared 0 bases from V and 6 bases from J, leaving 11 bases between. The CDR3 length is 14 residues. Germline-derived CDR1 and CDR2 are LGHNA and YSLEER. The CDR3 DNA is TGCGCCAGCAGCCAAGATCCGGCAGGTCATGGCTACACCTTC. Translation gives CASSQDPAGHGYTF.

V is TRBV7-9 and J is TRBJ2-5; D may be TRBD2 (5 bases). Between the trimmed V and J ends, which lost 4 bases and 4 bases, there was a span of 16 bases. CDR3 length equals 15 residues. The germline CDR1 and CDR2 sequences are SEHNR and FQNEAQ (reference sequence). CDR3 nucleotide sequence: TGTGCCAGCAGCTCCGGGGAGCCTCTGGGAGAGACCCAGTACTTC. Its translation: CASSSGEPLGETQYF.

The chain carries TRBV30 and TRBJ1-4, with 10 bases identical to TRBD1. Per germline, CDR1 GTSNPN and CDR2 SVGIG (reference sequence). Trimming cost V 0 bases and J 5 bases; bases outside gene matches: 9. This CDR3 is built from 17 residues. The CDR3 reads CAWSVAPPTGGNEKLFF. Written as DNA, the CDR3 is TGTGCCTGGAGTGTAGCCCCACCGACAGGGGGCAATGAAAAACTGTTTTTT.

The V and J genes are TRBV10-1 and TRBJ1-1, with 9 bases fitting TRBD1. Trimming removed 8 bases from V and 4 bases from J; junction bases left unmatched: 14. Germline V gene sequence: CDR1 WNHNN, CDR2 SYGVQD (reference sequence). The CDR3 covers 16 residues. The CDR3 sequence: CASPDKTGGSGTEAFF. For the CDR3, the DNA is TGCGCCAGCCCTGACAAGACAGGGGGATCGGGCACTGAAGCTTTCTTT.

The chain couples TRBV5-6 to TRBJ2-7; D call uncertain. The CDR3 contains 11 residues. Trimming cost V 1 base and J 6 bases, with 5 bases left between them. In germline, CDR1 is SGHDT, CDR2 YYEEEE. Here the CDR3 reads CASSLNLEQYF. In DNA form, the CDR3 reads TGTGCCAGCAGCTTGAATCTCGAGCAGTACTTC. Full variable domain (remainder filled in from reference TRBV5-6 and TRBJ2-7): DAGVTQSPTHLIKTRGQQVTLRCSPKSGHDTVSWYQQALGQGPQFIFQYYEEEERQRGNFPDRFSGHQFPNYSSELNVNALLLGDSALYLCASSLNLEQYFGPGTRLTVT.

The chain combines TRBV11-1 with TRBJ2-7, with 8 bases lining up with TRBD1. Trimming took 5 bases from V and 6 from J; bases not matched to a gene: 9. The germline V gene has CDR1 SGHAT and CDR2 FQDESV (reference sequence). The CDR3 is 14 residues long. DNA for the CDR3: TGTGCCAGCAGCCCAGGGGGCAGGGTAGGCGAGCAGTACTTC. Its translation is CASSPGGRVGEQYF.

This chain links TRBV3-1 (or the pseudogene TRBV3-2) with TRBJ1-2; no clear D gene. This CDR3 is 17 amino acids long. V lost 1 base to trimming and J lost 7 bases, with 22 bases between them. The V gene's germline CDR1 is LGHDT and CDR2 YNNKEL (reference sequence). The CDR3 DNA is TGTGCCAGCAGCCAAGTAACGGGAATTGAAGGTTGGGGTGGCTACACCTTC. It is translated as CASSQVTGIEGWGGYTF.

The V gene is TRBV3-1 (or the pseudogene TRBV3-2), the J gene TRBJ1-2, with D possibly being TRBD1 (5 bases). Trimming left V 1 base short and J 4 bases short, with 7 bases between. The CDR3 length is 13 residues. From germline, CDR1 is LGHDT and CDR2 YNNKEL (reference sequence). The CDR3 here is CASSQGRVYGYTF. Written as DNA, the CDR3 is TGTGCCAGCAGCCAAGGCAGGGTCTATGGCTACACCTTC.

The chain couples TRBV5-8 to TRBJ1-3; a weak D match, TRBD1 (5 bases). CDR1 is SGHTS, CDR2 YDEGEE, per germline. The CDR3 length is 16 residues. Trimming shortened V by 0 bases and J by 0 bases, and 10 bases separated the two germline ends. The CDR3 nucleotides read TGTGCCAGCAGCTTGGGACAGCGCAGCTCTGGAAACACCATATATTTT. Amino acid sequence: CASSLGQRSSGNTIYF.

J is TRBJ2-2 and V is TRBV12-5; 7 positions agree with TRBD1. The V and J ends lost 4 bases and 6 bases, in that order; junction bases with no gene match: 11. The germline V gene has CDR1 LGHNT and CDR2 FRNRAP. The CDR3 consists of 16 residues. The CDR3: CASGSRQGRRSGELFF. The CDR3 bases are TGTGCTAGTGGTTCGCGACAGGGTCGGCGGTCCGGGGAGCTGTTTTTT.

In its sample, this clone was seen once. The genes are TRBV9 and TRBJ2-3; 10 bases fit TRBD2. Germline loops: CDR1 SGDLS, CDR2 YYNGEE. Trimming cost V 3 bases and J 1 base; bases outside gene matches: 5. This CDR3 comprises 16 residues. The CDR3 bases are TGTGCCAGCAGCGCTAGCGGGGGCCGGGGCACAGATACGCAGTATTTT. Protein sequence: CASSASGGRGTDTQYF.

This clone was observed once. The chain carries TRBV19 and TRBJ2-1, with 8 bases lining up with TRBD2. There are 13 residues in the CDR3. Germline V gene sequence: CDR1 LNHDA, CDR2 SQIVND (reference sequence). V dropped 9 bases and J dropped 10; count of bases not matched to a gene: 11. The CDR3 sequence: CASHGGGGTEQFF. The DNA for the CDR3 is TGTGCCAGCCACGGGGGCGGGGGGACCGAGCAGTTCTTC. Variable domain in full (rest from reference TRBV19 and TRBJ2-1): DGGITQSPKYLFRKEGQNVTLSCEQNLNHDAMYWYRQDPGQGLRLIYYSQIVNDFQKGDIAEGYSVSREKKESFPLTVTSAQKNPTAFYLCASHGGGGTEQFFGPGTRLTVL.

The DNA of the CDR3 is TGTGCCAGCAGCCGTCGACAGGTGATCAATCAGCCCCAGCATTTT. This translates into CASSRRQVINQPQHF. The chain links TRBV7-7 to TRBJ1-5; a weak D match, TRBD1 (6 bases). V lost 5 bases and J lost 3, with 14 bases in between. Germline CDR1 SSHAT, CDR2 FNYEAQ (reference sequence). The CDR3 loop spans 15 amino acids.